The 9 T cell receptor beta chains in this list originate from one sample, sequenced in a study of blood T cell repertoires in COVID-19. Clones were read by immunoSEQ multiplex PCR, and TCRdb kept only the in-frame ones, dropping some. The table has 160,000 or so clones, roughly nine tenths seen once. The sample taken for sequencing was peripheral blood. The receptors were gathered from a woman in her 70s with acute or convalescent COVID-19.

This clone was detected only once. The J gene is TRBJ2-7, the V gene TRBV2; the match to TRBD2 covers 7 bases. Trimming cost V 7 bases and J 5 bases; bases outside gene matches: 8. The CDR3 is 13 amino acids. Germline CDR1 reads SNHLY; CDR2 reads FYNNEI. For the CDR3, the DNA is TGTGCCAGCAAGAGAACTAGCGAACACGAGCAGTACTTC. Its translation: CASKRTSEHEQYF. Filled out from reference TRBV2 and TRBJ2-7, the complete variable domain reads EPEVTQTPSHQVTQMGQEVILRCVPISNHLYFYWYRQILGQKVEFLVSFYNNEISEKSEIFDDQFSVERPDGSNFTLKIRSTKLEDSAMYFCASKRTSEHEQYFGPGTRLTVT.

The CDR3 DNA sequence: TGTGCCAGTAGTAGCAGACAGGCCTACGAGCAGTACTTC. Residues: CASSSRQAYEQYF. The V call is TRBV19, the J call TRBJ2-7, with D perhaps matching TRBD1 (6 bases). Germline V gene lookup returns CDR1 LNHDA and CDR2 SQIVND (reference sequence). With 4 bases removed from V and 2 bases from J, the gap between germline ends came to 9 bases. This CDR3 contains 13 residues.

The chain has TRBV9 and TRBJ1-6; D is perhaps TRBD1 (5 bases). Deletions cut 1 base from V and 0 bases from J, with 8 bases between. CDR1 is SGDLS and CDR2 is YYNGEE in the germline V gene. The CDR3 loop spans 16 amino acids. The CDR3 DNA sequence: TGTGCCAGCAGCGTAACAGGCAGCTCCTATAATTCACCCCTCCACTTT. Its translation: CASSVTGSSYNSPLHF.

The rearrangement uses TRBV19 and TRBJ2-7; perhaps TRBD1 as D (5 bases). CDR3 length: 14 residues. The germline CDR1 and CDR2 sequences are LNHDA and SQIVND (reference sequence). V was clipped by 1 base and J by 6 bases, with 13 bases between them. The CDR3 DNA reads as TGTGCCAGTAGTATAGGGCAGGGTGTGGGCGAGCAGTACTTC. It codes for CASSIGQGVGEQYF. Variable domain in full (rest from reference TRBV19 and TRBJ2-7): DGGITQSPKYLFRKEGQNVTLSCEQNLNHDAMYWYRQDPGQGLRLIYYSQIVNDFQKGDIAEGYSVSREKKESFPLTVTSAQKNPTAFYLCASSIGQGVGEQYFGPGTRLTVT.

The chain uses TRBV19 and TRBJ1-2; TRBD1 is a possible D gene (5 bases). The CDR3 spans 14 residues. Germline CDR1 and CDR2: LNHDA and SQIVND (reference sequence). The germline V and J ends were trimmed by 7 bases and 3 bases, with 15 bases remaining between them. The CDR3 protein is CASISQSGDYGYTF. CDR3 bases: TGTGCCAGTATCTCCCAATCGGGGGACTATGGCTACACCTTC.

This clone was recorded only once. This rearrangement joins TRBV7-8 to TRBJ1-2, with 9 bases aligning to TRBD1. CDR1 is SGHVS and CDR2 is FQNEAQ in the germline V gene. With V trimmed by 8 bases and J by 4 bases, 11 bases remained unmatched. This CDR3 is built from 15 residues. The CDR3 DNA is TGTGCCAGCGGACCATCGGGACAGGGATCCTATGGCTACACCTTC. This sequence encodes CASGPSGQGSYGYTF.

This chain joins TRBV7-9 and TRBJ1-3, with a tentative D call TRBD1 (6 bases). The CDR3 covers 15 residues. CDR1 is SEHNR and CDR2 is FQNEAQ in the germline V gene (reference sequence). With 2 bases removed from V and 1 base from J, the gap between germline ends came to 9 bases. CDR3 amino acids: CASSLNTGSGNTIYF. CDR3 DNA: TGTGCCAGCAGCTTAAATACAGGGTCTGGAAACACCATATATTTT.

The chain has TRBV27 and TRBJ2-2; TRBD1 aligns across 9 bases. V lost 1 base to trimming and J lost 3 bases; unmatched junction nucleotides: 3. Germline V CDR1 and CDR2: MNHEY, SMNVEV (reference sequence). The CDR3 runs 16 residues. DNA for the CDR3: TGTGCCAGCAGTTTATTGGGGACAGGGCACACCGGGGAGCTGTTTTTT. Translating it yields CASSLLGTGHTGELFF.

This sequence joins TRBV27 and TRBJ1-1; 8 positions match TRBD1. In germline, CDR1 is MNHEY, CDR2 SMNVEV (reference sequence). This CDR3 region has 13 residues. Germline trimming cut 5 bases from V and 7 bases from J; bases unmatched to any gene: 6. The CDR3 coding sequence is TGTGCCAGCAGTCAAAGGACAGGGCTTGAAGCTTTCTTT. The encoded protein is CASSQRTGLEAFF.